This TCR beta chain was profiled in a study of T cells after yellow fever vaccination. By 5'RACE template switching, TCR cDNA was produced, with a universal primer site and UMIs added in the process. MiXCR was run by TCRdb on the 5' RACE reads, yielding one entry per CDR3 protein. Among 500,000 to 650,000 distinct CDR3 sequences listed, roughly an eighth were seen once. The CDR3 is 23 residues long. Germline V gene sequence: CDR1 SGHVT, CDR2 SQSDAQ. V lost 2 bases and J lost 0; bases outside the gene matches: 21. As for this clonotype: Its antigen is as yet unknown.

Points from the study as a whole: Post-booster samples contained most primary-vaccination clones (approximately 96% CD4, approximately 88% CD8).

The V call is TRBV7-4, the J call TRBJ2-1, with 11 nucleotides matching TRBD1. This clonotype was obtained from a man under 40 who received the YFV17D yellow fever vaccine. This specimen was PBMCs, taken on the day of the yellow fever booster vaccination. The CDR3 loop reads CASSLLRDRGMIASASSYNEQFF. The CDR3 region has the DNA TGTGCCAGCAGCTTATTGAGGGACAGGGGGATGATTGCTAGCGCCAGCTCCTACAATGAGCAGTTCTTC.